This T cell receptor beta chain was identified in a study of T cells after yellow fever vaccination. Germline V gives CDR1 ENHRY, CDR2 SYGVKD. The CDR3 totals 16 residues. The ends lost 10 bases at V and 4 bases at J; junction bases unmatched: 16. This clonotype was recorded a few times. TCRdb re-called the 5' RACE reads with MiXCR, one entry per CDR3 protein. The data contain a few hundred thousand distinct CDR3 sequences, almost 4% of them singletons. This specimen was PBMCs, taken 5 days after the yellow fever booster vaccination. The clonotype was recovered from a young man who received the YFV17D yellow fever vaccine. This chain links TRBV10-3 with TRBJ2-1; 7 bases line up with TRBD2. In DNA, the CDR3 is TGTGCCACCTCGGGAAAGGGGACTACCCAATACAATGAGCAGTTCTTC. Translating it yields CATSGKGTTQYNEQFF.